The subject of this entry is one T cell receptor (beta chain). Its antigen is currently not known. The record has no base qualities; no much larger clone is one base away. The collaborating institutions used their own protocols to collect whole blood in K2EDTA tubes. Collaborator samples were shipped for TCRbeta analysis as frozen whole blood, isolated PBMCs, or DNA extracted from either sample type. From the cysteine through the phenylalanine, the CDR3 covers 14 amino acids. The DNA shown is the 42-base CDR3, in frame from base 1. Trimming takes 7 bases off V and 7 bases off J; junction bases not matched to a gene: 8. CDR1 and CDR2, per the germline V gene, are SQVTM and ANQGSEA. TCRbeta CDR3 regions were amplified from genomic DNA by means of the immunoSEQ Assay, a bias-controlled multiplex PCR. In the source study's methods: The number of nucleated cells in each sample was estimated by amplification of reference gene primers within the assay. To quantify the absolute abundance of each unique TCRbeta CDR3 rearrangement, sequence reads were collapsed and filtered. For each sample, productive Simpson clonality was calculated by taking the square root of Simpson's diversity index across productive rearrangements. In its TCRdb copy, this immuneACCESS table keeps in-frame sequences only and misses some clones. Where compared with another copy, unresolved V genes explain less than half of these, and the others have no known cause. V, J and clone size derive from that table, while D and trimming were established from the DNA sequence. For this sample the table gives roughly 57,000 clones, of which 77% were detected only once. The ten largest make up around 43% of the sample.

This specimen belongs to a study of blood T cell repertoires in COVID-19 (dated by TCRdb to the early 2020s). Some background on the complete study: Samples covering the acute and convalescent phases of COVID-19 were provided by collaborators in the United States, Italy and Spain. Where HLA class I and class II types were available, the types were taken from metadata supplied by the sample provider, not from assay-based typing. Samples came from the ongoing ImmuneRACE study (first 160 participants) plus 1,254 subjects from 6 global collaborators. The sample metadata nearly always contained a de-identified subject ID, COVID-19 status, age in years and sex. The material from the prospective study consisted of cDNA or gDNA derived from T cells, B-cell-depleted T cells, or PBMCs. The dataset comprised deeply sampled blood TCRbeta repertoires from subjects exposed to, actively infected with, or recovered from COVID-19. The repertoires were released in a freely available public database intended as a resource for research on the immune response to SARS-CoV-2. Summary of the overall study and its limitations: Clinical and demographic metadata were provided uncurated, with the amount varying by source and participant.

This receptor was taken from a man aged 70 or older with active or convalescent COVID-19. The sequence links TRBV29-1 to TRBJ1-5, with 12 bases in between that match TRBD1. Sequenced input: peripheral blood. Here is the DNA: TGCAGCGCCGGGACAGGGGGCGCGGGGCAGCCCCAGCATTTT. The resulting protein is CSAGTGGAGQPQHF.